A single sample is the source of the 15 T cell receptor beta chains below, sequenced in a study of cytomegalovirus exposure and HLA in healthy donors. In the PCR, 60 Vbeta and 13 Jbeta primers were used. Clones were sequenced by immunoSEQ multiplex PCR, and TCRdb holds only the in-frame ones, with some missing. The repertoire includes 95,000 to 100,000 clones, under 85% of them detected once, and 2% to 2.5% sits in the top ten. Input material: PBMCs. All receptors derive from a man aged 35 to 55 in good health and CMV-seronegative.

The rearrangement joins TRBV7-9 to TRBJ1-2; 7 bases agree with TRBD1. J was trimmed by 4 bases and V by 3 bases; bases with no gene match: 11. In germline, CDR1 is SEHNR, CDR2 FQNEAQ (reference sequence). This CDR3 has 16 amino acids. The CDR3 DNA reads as TGTGCCAGCAGCTTTGGGACAGCCGGGCGGGCCTATGGCTACACCTTC. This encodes CASSFGTAGRAYGYTF.

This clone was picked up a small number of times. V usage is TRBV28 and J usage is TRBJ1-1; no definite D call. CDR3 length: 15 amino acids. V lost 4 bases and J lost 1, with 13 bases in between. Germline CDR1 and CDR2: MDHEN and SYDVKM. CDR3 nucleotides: TGTGCCAGCAGTTCACCAGGTCGGGGGAACACTGAAGCTTTCTTT. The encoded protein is CASSSPGRGNTEAFF.

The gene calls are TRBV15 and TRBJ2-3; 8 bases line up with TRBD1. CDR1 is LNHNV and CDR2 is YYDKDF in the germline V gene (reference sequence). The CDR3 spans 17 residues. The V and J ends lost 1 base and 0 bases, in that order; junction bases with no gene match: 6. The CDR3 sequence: CATSRGDRNPSTDTQYF. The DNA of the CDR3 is TGTGCCACCAGCAGAGGGGACAGGAACCCTAGCACAGATACGCAGTATTTT.

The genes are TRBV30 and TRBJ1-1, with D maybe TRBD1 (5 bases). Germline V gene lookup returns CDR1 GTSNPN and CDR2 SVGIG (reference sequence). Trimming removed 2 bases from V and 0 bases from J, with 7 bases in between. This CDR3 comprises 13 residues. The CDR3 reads CAWSRGVNTEAFF. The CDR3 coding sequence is TGTGCCTGGAGTCGGGGGGTGAACACTGAAGCTTTCTTT. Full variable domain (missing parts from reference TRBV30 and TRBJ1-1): SQTIHQWPATLVQPVGSPLSLECTVEGTSNPNLYWYRQAAGRGLQLLFYSVGIGQISSEVPQNLSASRPQDRQFILSSKKLLLSDSGFYLCAWSRGVNTEAFFGQGTRLTVV.

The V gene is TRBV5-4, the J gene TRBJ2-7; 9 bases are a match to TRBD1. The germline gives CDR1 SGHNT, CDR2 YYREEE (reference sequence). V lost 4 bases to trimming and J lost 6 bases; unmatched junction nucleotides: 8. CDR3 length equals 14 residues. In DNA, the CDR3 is TGTGCCAGCAGCCCCGGGACAGGGAACCGCGAGCAGTACTTC. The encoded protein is CASSPGTGNREQYF.

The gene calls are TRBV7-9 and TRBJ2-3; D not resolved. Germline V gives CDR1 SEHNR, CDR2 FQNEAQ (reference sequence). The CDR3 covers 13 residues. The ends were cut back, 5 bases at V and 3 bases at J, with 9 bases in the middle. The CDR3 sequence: CASSPSGTDTQYF. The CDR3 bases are TGTGCCAGCAGCCCATCGGGTACAGATACGCAGTATTTT.

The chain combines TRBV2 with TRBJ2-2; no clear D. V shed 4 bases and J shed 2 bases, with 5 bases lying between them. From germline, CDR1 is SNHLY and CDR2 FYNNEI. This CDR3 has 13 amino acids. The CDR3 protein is CASSVSNTGELFF. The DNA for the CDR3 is TGTGCCAGCAGTGTTTCAAACACCGGGGAGCTGTTTTTT.

The DNA of the CDR3 is TGTGCCAGCAGCTTAATGCGGGATTCCTACGAGCAGTACTTC. Amino acids: CASSLMRDSYEQYF. The rearrangement joins TRBV7-9 to TRBJ2-5; TRBD2 might be the D (6 bases). The closer fit of TRBJ2-7 to the DNA end suggests the J call may be wrong. Germline V gene data show CDR1 as SEHNR and CDR2 as FQNEAQ (reference sequence). There are 14 residues in the CDR3.

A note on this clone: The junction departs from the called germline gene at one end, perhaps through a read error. CDR3: CASSLNKSPLHF. CDR3 in DNA: TGTGCCAGCAGCTTAAATAAATCACCCCTCCACTTT. The chain combines TRBV7-2 with TRBJ1-6, with D uncertain. The CDR3 length is 12 residues. CDR1 SGHTA and CDR2 FQGNSA come from the germline V gene.

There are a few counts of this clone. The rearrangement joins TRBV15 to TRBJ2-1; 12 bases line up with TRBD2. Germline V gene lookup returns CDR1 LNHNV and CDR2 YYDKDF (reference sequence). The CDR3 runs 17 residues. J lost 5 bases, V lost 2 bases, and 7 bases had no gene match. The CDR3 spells CATSRQLAGGRNNEQFF. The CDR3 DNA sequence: TGTGCCACCAGCAGACAGCTAGCGGGAGGGCGCAACAATGAGCAGTTCTTC.

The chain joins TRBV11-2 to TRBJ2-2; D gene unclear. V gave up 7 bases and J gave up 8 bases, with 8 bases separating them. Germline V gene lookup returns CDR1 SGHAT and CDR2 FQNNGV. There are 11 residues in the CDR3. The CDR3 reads CASILQGELFF. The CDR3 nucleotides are TGTGCCAGCATCCTACAGGGGGAGCTGTTTTTT.

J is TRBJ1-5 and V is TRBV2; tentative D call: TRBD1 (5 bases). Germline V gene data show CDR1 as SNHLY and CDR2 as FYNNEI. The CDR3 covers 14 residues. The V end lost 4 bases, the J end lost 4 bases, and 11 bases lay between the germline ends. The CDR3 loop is CASSGDRGNQPQHF. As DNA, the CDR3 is TGTGCCAGCAGTGGAGATCGGGGGAATCAGCCCCAGCATTTT.

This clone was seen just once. CDR3 protein: CASSSYNEQFF. In DNA form, the CDR3 reads TGTGCCAGCAGCTCTTACAATGAGCAGTTCTTC. The rearrangement joins TRBV28 to TRBJ2-1; D remains ambiguous. Germline V lookup: CDR1 MDHEN, CDR2 SYDVKM. CDR3 length: 11 residues. Trimming took 6 bases from V and 4 from J, leaving 4 bases between them.

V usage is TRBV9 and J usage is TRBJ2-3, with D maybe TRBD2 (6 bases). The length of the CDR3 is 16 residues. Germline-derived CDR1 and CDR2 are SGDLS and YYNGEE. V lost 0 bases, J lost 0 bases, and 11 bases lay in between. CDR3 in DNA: TGTGCCAGCAGCGTAGCTATCGGGAGAAGCACAGATACGCAGTATTTT. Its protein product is CASSVAIGRSTDTQYF.

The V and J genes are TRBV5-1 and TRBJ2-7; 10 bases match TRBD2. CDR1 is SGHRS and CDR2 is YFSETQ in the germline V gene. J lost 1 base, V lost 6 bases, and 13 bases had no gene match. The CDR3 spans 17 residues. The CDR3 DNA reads TGCGCCAGCAACCCCGGGGGGGAAGCGGGGGGGTCCTACGAGCAGTACTTC. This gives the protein CASNPGGEAGGSYEQYF.